The TCR beta chain described here comes from a study of a mutant IDH1 vaccine in newly diagnosed glioma. Study background: Males made up approximately 60% and females roughly 40% of treated patients, whose mean age was approximately 44 years.

Time point noted: week 35, safety follow-up. Vaccination comprised doses that each held 300 ug of mutant IDH1 20-mer peptide, plus topical imiquimod. This clone has more than one count but fewer than ten. Its specificity is not known. Assay: immunoSEQ multiplex PCR; the TCRdb copy retains only in-frame clones and omits some. The sample lists approximately 30,000 clones; over 60% were seen once. Germline V lookup: CDR1 SGHTS, CDR2 YDEGEE. The CDR3 extends over 14 amino acids. Trimming took off 6 bases at V and 4 bases at J, with 16 bases between the two ends. The receptor was isolated from a man aged 50-60 years with glioma. Sequencing used PBMCs, obtained from a glioma patient whose treatment included an IDH1 peptide vaccine. The gene calls are TRBV5-8 and TRBJ1-2; possible D gene TRBD1, 5 bases. The CDR3 loop reads CASIGQGLRYGYTF. CDR3 bases: TGTGCCAGCATTGGGCAGGGTCTTCGCTATGGCTACACCTTC.